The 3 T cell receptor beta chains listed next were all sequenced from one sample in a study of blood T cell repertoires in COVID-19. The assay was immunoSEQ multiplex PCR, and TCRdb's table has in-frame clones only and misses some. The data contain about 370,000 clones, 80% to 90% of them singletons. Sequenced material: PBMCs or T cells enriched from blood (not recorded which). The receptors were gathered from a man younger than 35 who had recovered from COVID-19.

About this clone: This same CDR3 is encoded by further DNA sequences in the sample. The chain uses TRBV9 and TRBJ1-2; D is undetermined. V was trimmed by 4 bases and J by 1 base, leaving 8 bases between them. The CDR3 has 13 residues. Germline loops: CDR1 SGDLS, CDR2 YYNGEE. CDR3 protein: CASSPLSNYGYTF. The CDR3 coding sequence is TGTGCCAGCAGCCCACTAAGTAACTATGGCTACACCTTC.

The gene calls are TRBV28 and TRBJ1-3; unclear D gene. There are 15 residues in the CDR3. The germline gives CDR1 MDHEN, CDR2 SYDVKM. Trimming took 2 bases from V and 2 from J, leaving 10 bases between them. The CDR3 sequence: CASSLAGFTGNTIYF. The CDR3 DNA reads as TGTGCCAGCAGTTTAGCAGGATTTACTGGAAACACCATATATTTT.

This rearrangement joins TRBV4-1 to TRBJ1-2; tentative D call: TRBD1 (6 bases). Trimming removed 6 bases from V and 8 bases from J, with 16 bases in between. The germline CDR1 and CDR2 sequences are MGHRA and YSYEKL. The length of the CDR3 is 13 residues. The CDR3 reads CASSGQMREGYTF. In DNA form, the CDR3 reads TGCGCCAGCAGTGGACAGATGAGGGAAGGCTACACCTTC.